Described below is a single T cell receptor (beta chain) sequence and its context. Its antigen is not known. This sample was taken from a study of cytotoxic CD8 clonotypes in ibrutinib-treated CLL. About the research overall: Response samples were taken after a median of approximately 12 months on treatment, range 6 to 36. On average, each sample had approximately 260,000 productive templates and approximately 89,000 productive rearrangements. General study results and limits: Baseline levels were approached again at progression, after clonality had risen at ibrutinib response.

CDR1 is SGHDT, CDR2 YYEEEE, per germline. This CDR3 spans 13 amino acids. Trimming removed 4 bases at V and 3 bases at J, with 7 bases between. The method was immunoSEQ multiplex PCR; TCRdb's version includes in-frame clones alone and lacks a portion of them. The sample shows about 23,000 clones, roughly 62% of them seen only once. Cryopreserved PBMCs provided around 2.2 micrograms of genomic DNA for the TCR beta libraries. This rearrangement joins TRBV5-6 to TRBJ1-4; D not certain. The sample consisted of PBMCs, taken after 24 months of ibrutinib treatment. The receptor's source is a human donor with chronic lymphocytic leukemia. For the CDR3, the DNA is TGTGCCAGCAGCCCCAATCCTAATGAAAAACTGTTTTTT. Translating gives CASSPNPNEKLFF.